These T cell receptor beta chains were read from a single sample in a study of T cell responses to AZD1222 COVID-19 vaccine. Measured with immunoSEQ multiplex PCR; TCRdb has only the in-frame clones, and not every one. The top ten hold 6% to 9% of the sample, which has roughly 120,000 clones, approximately 92% seen once. The sample in question was peripheral blood, obtained 28 days after the second AZD1222 dose. The receptor source for this set is an adult who received the AZD1222 COVID-19 vaccine. Both conserved end residues are part of each CDR3. A D gene is named only where the DNA matches it firmly. A clone size is listed for some rows: how often the clone was seen (once, few, many), or a class if it is expanded.

TRBJ1-3,.,TRBV28,.,CASCQGGNTIYF,TGTGCCAGCTGTCAGGGTGGAAACACCATATATTTT
TRBJ2-6,.,TRBV5-1,TRBD1,CASDTGTGDLSGANVLTF,TGCGCCAGCGATACCGGGACAGGGGACCTCTCTGGGGCCAACGTCCTGACTTTC
TRBJ2-7,.,TRBV7-8,.,CASSRDGVYEQYF,TGTGCCAGCAGCCGGGACGGTGTGTACGAGCAGTACTTC
TRBJ1-1,.,TRBV29-1,.,CSGTWTPNTEAFF,TGCAGCGGTACTTGGACACCGAACACTGAAGCTTTCTTT
TRBJ1-5,.,TRBV5-1,.,CASSPEGAGNQPQHF,TGCGCCAGCAGCCCGGAAGGGGCTGGCAATCAGCCCCAGCATTTT
TRBJ1-5,.,TRBV28,.,CASSLRDYGQPQHF,TGTGCCAGCAGTCTCAGGGATTATGGTCAGCCCCAGCATTTT
TRBJ2-7,few,TRBV5-1,TRBD2,CASSKTSGSVLSEQYF,TGCGCCAGCAGTAAAACTAGCGGGAGTGTCCTCTCCGAGCAGTACTTC
TRBJ2-3,.,TRBV29-1,.,CSMRQHQVTDTQYF,TGCAGCATGCGACAGCATCAAGTCACAGATACGCAGTATTTT
TRBJ2-7,.,TRBV6-5,.,CASSRASSYEQYF,TGTGCCAGCAGTAGGGCCTCCTCCTACGAGCAGTACTTC
TRBJ1-2,.,TRBV28,.,CASRRHANYGYTF,TGTGCCAGCAGGCGGCATGCTAACTATGGCTACACCTTC
TRBJ2-3,.,TRBV15,.,CATSANRRGSTDTQYF,TGTGCCACCAGCGCTAACCGGAGGGGAAGCACAGATACGCAGTATTTT